The 24 T cell receptor beta chains below come from one sample, sequenced in a study of T-cell memory formation after mild COVID-19 (dated by TCRdb to 2020 to 2023). The library was produced with 5' RACE. TCRdb records Illumina NovaSeq 6000 as the sequencer. TCRdb cleaned the public reads at Q25 with fastp, built clones with MiXCR and kept in-frame beta chains. Merged by CDR3 protein, the rows form single entries marked with the most common genes and DNA. A total of 110,000 to 150,000 distinct CDR3 sequences appear in this sample, about 23% of them only once. Of the sample, less than 25% falls within the top ten clones. The source material was PBMCs or a T cell subset sorted from them (not recorded which). The receptor set was obtained from an adult woman who had mild COVID-19 (a few samples of this study predate the infection). The sample titles of this study are shuffled in the database, so cell type and time point are left out; the donor was told from shared clones.

In its sample, this clonotype was seen a few times. The chain couples TRBV30 to TRBJ2-5, with D possibly TRBD1 on 5 matching bases. Germline V gene data show CDR1 as GTSNPN and CDR2 as SVGIG (reference sequence). This CDR3 has 12 residues. The V and J ends lost 0 bases and 4 bases respectively, with 6 bases between them. As DNA, the CDR3 is TGTGCCTGGAGTGTACAGGTAGAGACCCAGTACTTC. Translating it yields CAWSVQVETQYF. The whole variable domain, filled in from reference TRBV30 and TRBJ2-5, reads SQTIHQWPATLVQPVGSPLSLECTVEGTSNPNLYWYRQAAGRGLQLLFYSVGIGQISSEVPQNLSASRPQDRQFILSSKKLLLSDSGFYLCAWSVQVETQYFGPGTRLLVL.

CDR3 loop: CASSSSGGLNTEAFF. Here the CDR3 DNA reads TGTGCCAGCAGCTCCTCAGGGGGATTGAACACTGAAGCTTTCTTT. The chain joins TRBV7-9 to TRBJ1-1; TRBD1 agrees at 7 bases. This CDR3 has 15 amino acids. The V segment lost 4 bases and the J segment 0 bases; nucleotides outside the gene matches: 5. CDR1 is SEHNR, CDR2 FQNEAQ, per germline (reference sequence).

This clonotype was seen a handful of times. CDR3 DNA sequence: TGCAGTGCTAGAGTTCCGGGCTACAATGAGCAGTTCTTC. Protein product: CSARVPGYNEQFF. The J gene is TRBJ2-1, the V gene TRBV20-1; D gene ambiguous. The germline V gene has CDR1 DFQATT and CDR2 SNEGSKA (reference sequence). With 1 base removed from V and 3 bases from J, the gap between germline ends came to 7 bases. This CDR3 is built from 13 residues.

CDR3 residues: CASSLMGGTDTQYF. For the CDR3, the DNA is TGTGCCAGCAGTTTAATGGGGGGCACAGATACGCAGTATTTT. The chain employs TRBV12-3 or TRBV12-4 and TRBJ2-3; D is perhaps TRBD1 or TRBD2 (5 bases each). This CDR3 contains 14 residues. Trimming removed 2 bases at V and 1 base at J, with 7 bases between.

This chain links TRBV5-6 with TRBJ2-3; unclear D gene. The CDR3 sequence is 15 residues long. V was clipped by 2 bases and J by 2 bases, with 12 bases between them. CDR1 and CDR2 from the germline V gene are SGHDT and YYEEEE. CDR3 bases: TGTGCCAGCAGCTTCTCCCTTGAGGCCACAGATACGCAGTATTTT. Residues: CASSFSLEATDTQYF.

The chain joins TRBV7-9 to TRBJ2-7; a weak D match, TRBD1 (6 bases). The germline V gene encodes CDR1 SEHNR and CDR2 FQNEAQ (reference sequence). CDR3 length: 12 residues. Trimming shortened V by 6 bases and J by 4 bases, and 10 bases separated the two germline ends. This CDR3 reads CASSYQGYEQYF. CDR3 DNA sequence: TGTGCCAGCAGTTATCAGGGGTACGAGCAGTACTTC.

This clonotype was seen a few times. The chain uses TRBV7-9 and TRBJ1-2; 7 nucleotides align to TRBD1. The CDR3 covers 13 residues. After removal of 4 bases from V and 6 bases from J, the junction contained 5 bases not matched to a gene. CDR1 is SEHNR, CDR2 FQNEAQ, per germline (reference sequence). CDR3 sequence reads: CASSSNRGDGYTF. CDR3 DNA: TGTGCCAGCAGCTCCAACAGGGGCGATGGCTACACCTTC. The variable domain in full, completed from reference TRBV7-9 and TRBJ1-2, reads DTGVSQNPRHKITKRGQNVTFRCDPISEHNRLYWYRQTLGQGPEFLTYFQNEAQLEKSRLLSDRFSAERPKGSFSTLEIQRTEQGDSAMYLCASSSNRGDGYTFGSGTRLTVV.

The J gene is TRBJ1-2, the V gene TRBV5-6, with TRBD1 matching 9 bases. The CDR3 is made up of 14 amino acids. Germline values: CDR1 SGHDT, CDR2 YYEEEE. The ends lost 3 bases at V and 2 bases at J; junction bases unmatched: 2. CDR3 protein: CASSWDRENYGYTF. CDR3 in DNA: TGTGCCAGCAGCTGGGACAGGGAAAACTATGGCTACACCTTC.

This clonotype was recorded a few times. This sequence joins TRBV5-6 and TRBJ1-5; tentatively, D is TRBD1 (5 bases). Trimming took 3 bases from V and 0 from J, leaving 13 bases between them. The germline gives CDR1 SGHDT, CDR2 YYEEEE. CDR3 length: 16 residues. CDR3: CASSSVQENSNQPQHF. Here the CDR3 DNA reads TGTGCCAGCAGCTCGGTACAGGAAAATAGCAATCAGCCCCAGCATTTT.

The J gene is TRBJ2-7, the V gene TRBV7-9, with TRBD1 matching over 8 bases. CDR1 and CDR2 (germline): SEHNR, FQNEAQ (reference sequence). The CDR3 has 13 amino acids. The J segment lost 7 bases and the V segment lost 5 bases, leaving 7 bases of the junction unmatched. The CDR3 is CASSPPGGREQYF. The CDR3 DNA follows: TGTGCCAGCAGCCCGCCAGGGGGCAGGGAGCAGTACTTC.

The genes are TRBV9 and TRBJ1-3; 7 bases fit TRBD1. Germline V gene sequence: CDR1 SGDLS, CDR2 YYNGEE. The CDR3 has 16 residues. V shed 0 bases, J shed 4 bases, and the junction held 7 bases outside the gene matches. CDR3 sequence (DNA): TGTGCCAGCAGCGTAGACGCAGGGGGTACGGGAAACACCATATATTTT. Its protein is CASSVDAGGTGNTIYF.

This chain links TRBV6-5 with TRBJ2-2, with no clear D. This CDR3 comprises 14 residues. Trimming removed 1 base from V and 1 base from J, with 4 bases in between. Germline CDR1 MNHEY, CDR2 SVGAGI. The CDR3 protein is CASSYYKNTGELFF. For the CDR3, the DNA is TGTGCCAGCAGTTACTATAAGAACACCGGGGAGCTGTTTTTT.

V and J are TRBV2 and TRBJ1-5; TRBD1 might be the D (5 bases). The CDR3 runs to 14 residues. Germline CDR1 and CDR2: SNHLY and FYNNEI. With 10 bases removed from V and 1 base from J, the gap between germline ends came to 14 bases. The CDR3 here is CATHEGTSNQPQHF. The CDR3, as DNA: TGTGCCACCCACGAAGGGACGAGCAATCAGCCCCAGCATTTT.

This clonotype was detected many times. The rearrangement joins TRBV5-5 to TRBJ2-7; 9 nucleotides align to TRBD1. V lost 4 bases, J lost 0 bases, and 5 bases stayed unmatched. Germline CDR1 SGHKS, CDR2 YYEKEE (reference sequence). This CDR3 is 15 amino acids long. Here the CDR3 DNA reads TGTGCCAGCAGCCCGGGACAGGGTAGCTCCTACGAGCAGTACTTC. Translation: CASSPGQGSSYEQYF.

The CDR3 DNA reads TGTGCCAGCAGTAGTATGGGACTAGGGGAGACCCAGTACTTC. It yields the protein CASSSMGLGETQYF. The chain has TRBV27 and TRBJ2-5; 8 nucleotides match TRBD2. The CDR3 contains 14 residues. Germline V gene sequence: CDR1 MNHEY, CDR2 SMNVEV (reference sequence). The V and J ends lost 5 bases and 5 bases, in that order; junction bases with no gene match: 7.

The sample holds a few counts of this clonotype. The chain combines TRBV7-9 with TRBJ2-5; 8 bases line up with TRBD2. The V gene end was trimmed by 1 base and the J gene end by 5 bases; junction bases not matched to a gene: 3. Per germline, CDR1 SEHNR and CDR2 FQNEAQ (reference sequence). The CDR3 loop spans 14 amino acids. This chain's CDR3 is CASSLGGRRETQYF. Here the CDR3 DNA reads TGTGCCAGCAGCTTAGGCGGGAGGAGGGAGACCCAGTACTTC.

This clonotype showed up just a few times. This chain uses TRBV20-1 with TRBJ2-5; D may be TRBD1 or TRBD2 (5 bases each). CDR3 length: 14 amino acids. The germline CDR1 and CDR2 sequences are DFQATT and SNEGSKA (reference sequence). V lost 0 bases and J lost 12, with 20 bases in between. CDR3 nucleotide sequence: TGCAGTGCTAGAGACCCACAGCCGGGACGGATAGAGTACTTC. Translated: CSARDPQPGRIEYF.

This clonotype was counted between two and nine times. This chain uses TRBV12-3 or TRBV12-4 with TRBJ2-3; a weak D match, TRBD2 (6 bases). V dropped 5 bases and J dropped 0 bases, with 9 bases sitting between them. There are 14 residues in the CDR3. CDR3 bases: TGTGCCAGCAGTGGACTATACAGCACAGATACGCAGTATTTT. Encoded protein: CASSGLYSTDTQYF.

The chain uses TRBV5-1 and TRBJ2-5; 10 nucleotides align to TRBD2. The ends lost 0 bases at V and 2 bases at J; junction bases unmatched: 4. The CDR3 covers 16 residues. Germline CDR1 SGHRS, CDR2 YFSETQ. The DNA of the CDR3 is TGCGCCAGCAGCTTGGCGGCTAGCGGGGGACAAGAGACCCAGTACTTC. Protein: CASSLAASGGQETQYF. The whole variable domain, filled in from reference TRBV5-1 and TRBJ2-5, reads KAGVTQTPRYLIKTRGQQVTLSCSPISGHRSVSWYQQTPGQGLQFLFEYFSETQRNKGNFPGRFSGRQFSNSRSEMNVSTLELGDSALYLCASSLAASGGQETQYFGPGTRLLVL.

The chain uses TRBV9 and TRBJ2-1, with D unclear. This CDR3 comprises 15 residues. Germline assignment: CDR1 SGDLS and CDR2 YYNGEE. The V and J ends lost 0 bases and 4 bases respectively, with 11 bases between them. The CDR3 here is CASSVVTIGYNEQFF. DNA for the CDR3: TGTGCCAGCAGCGTAGTCACGATAGGGTACAATGAGCAGTTCTTC.

The chain couples TRBV7-9 to TRBJ2-5, with 7 nucleotides matching TRBD1. Germline V lookup: CDR1 SEHNR, CDR2 FQNEAQ (reference sequence). V lost 1 base to trimming and J lost 4 bases; unmatched junction nucleotides: 6. This CDR3 region has 15 residues. CDR3 in amino acids: CASSLGTTGRETQYF. CDR3 nucleotides: TGTGCCAGCAGCTTAGGAACGACAGGGCGAGAGACCCAGTACTTC.

The chain couples TRBV29-1 to TRBJ2-3; D may correspond to TRBD1 or TRBD2 (5 bases each). Trimming cost V 6 bases and J 2 bases, with 15 bases left between them. The CDR3 is made up of 14 amino acids. Per the germline V gene, CDR1 is SQVTM and CDR2 is ANQGSEA. CDR3 sequence: CSVQSGRFTDTQYF. CDR3 DNA sequence: TGCAGCGTCCAGTCAGGGAGATTCACAGATACGCAGTATTTT.

J is TRBJ2-7 and V is TRBV7-6; 8 bases are a match to TRBD1. Germline-derived CDR1 and CDR2 are SGHVS and FNYEAQ. CDR3 length: 16 amino acids. Losses at the gene ends were 5 bases for V and 7 bases for J; bases not matched to a gene: 16. The CDR3 DNA reads as TGTGCCAGCAGCCAAGGTGATGTCAGGGGGCCTGGGGAGCAGTACTTC. Amino acids: CASSQGDVRGPGEQYF.

This clonotype was counted only a few times. This sequence joins TRBV24-1 and TRBJ2-7; TRBD2 matches at 7 bases. This CDR3 spans 13 amino acids. Trimming at V came to 4 bases and at J to 7 bases, leaving 6 bases not matched to a gene. Per the germline V gene, CDR1 is KGHDR and CDR2 is SFDVKD. The chain's CDR3 is CATSESGGREQYF. The CDR3, as DNA: TGTGCCACCAGTGAATCGGGGGGAAGGGAGCAGTACTTC.